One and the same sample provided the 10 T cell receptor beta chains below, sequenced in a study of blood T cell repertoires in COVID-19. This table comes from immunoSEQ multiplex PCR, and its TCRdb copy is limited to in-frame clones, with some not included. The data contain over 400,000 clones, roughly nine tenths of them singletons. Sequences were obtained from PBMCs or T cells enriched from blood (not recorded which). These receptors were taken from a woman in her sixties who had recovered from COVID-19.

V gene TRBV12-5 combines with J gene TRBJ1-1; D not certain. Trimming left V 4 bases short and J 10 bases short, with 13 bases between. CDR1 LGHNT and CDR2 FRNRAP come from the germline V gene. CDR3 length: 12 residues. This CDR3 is CASGSSKGGAFF. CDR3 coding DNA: TGTGCTAGTGGTTCTTCTAAAGGCGGAGCTTTCTTT.

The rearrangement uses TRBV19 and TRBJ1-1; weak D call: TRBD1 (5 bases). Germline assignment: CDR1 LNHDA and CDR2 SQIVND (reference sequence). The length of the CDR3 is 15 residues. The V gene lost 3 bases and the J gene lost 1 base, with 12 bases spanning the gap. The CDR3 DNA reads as TGTGCCAGTAGTATCAGGGAAAGTACGAACACTGAAGCTTTCTTT. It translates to CASSIRESTNTEAFF.

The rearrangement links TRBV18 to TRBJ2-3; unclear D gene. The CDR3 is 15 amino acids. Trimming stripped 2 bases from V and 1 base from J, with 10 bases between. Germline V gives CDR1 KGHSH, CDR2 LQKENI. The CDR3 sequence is CASSPAIDGTDTQYF. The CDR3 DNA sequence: TGTGCCAGCTCACCAGCGATTGATGGCACAGATACGCAGTATTTT.

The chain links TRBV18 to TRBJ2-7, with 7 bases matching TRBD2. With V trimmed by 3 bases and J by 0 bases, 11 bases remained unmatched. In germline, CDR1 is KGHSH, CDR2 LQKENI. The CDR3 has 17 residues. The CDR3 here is CASSPATGGPHSYEQYV. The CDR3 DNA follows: TGTGCCAGCTCACCTGCGACGGGGGGTCCTCACTCCTACGAGCAGTACGTC.

The CDR3 nucleotides read TGTGCCAGTAGTATAAGGGAGTGGGAAAAACTGTTTTTT. Residues: CASSIREWEKLFF. The chain employs TRBV19 and TRBJ1-4; D ambiguous. Germline V gene lookup returns CDR1 LNHDA and CDR2 SQIVND (reference sequence). Deletions cut 2 bases from V and 8 bases from J, with 9 bases between. The CDR3 consists of 13 residues.

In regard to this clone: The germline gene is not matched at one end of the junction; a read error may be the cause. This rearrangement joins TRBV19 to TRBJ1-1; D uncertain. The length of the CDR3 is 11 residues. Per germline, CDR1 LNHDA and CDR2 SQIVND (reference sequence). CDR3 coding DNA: TGTGCCAGACGGAGGACGGCTGACGCTTTCTTT. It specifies CARRRTADAFF.

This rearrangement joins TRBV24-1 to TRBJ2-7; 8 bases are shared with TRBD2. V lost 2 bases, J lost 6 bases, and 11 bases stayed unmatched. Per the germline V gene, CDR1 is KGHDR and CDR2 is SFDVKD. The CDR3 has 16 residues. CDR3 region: CATSDSIAGGRREQYV. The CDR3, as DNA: TGTGCCACCAGTGATTCAATTGCGGGGGGCCGTCGCGAGCAGTACGTC.

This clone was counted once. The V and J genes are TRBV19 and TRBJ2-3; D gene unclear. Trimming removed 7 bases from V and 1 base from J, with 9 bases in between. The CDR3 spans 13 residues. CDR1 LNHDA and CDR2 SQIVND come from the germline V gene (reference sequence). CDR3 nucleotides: TGTGCCAGTACAACCTCGGGCACAGATACGCAGTATTTT. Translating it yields CASTTSGTDTQYF.

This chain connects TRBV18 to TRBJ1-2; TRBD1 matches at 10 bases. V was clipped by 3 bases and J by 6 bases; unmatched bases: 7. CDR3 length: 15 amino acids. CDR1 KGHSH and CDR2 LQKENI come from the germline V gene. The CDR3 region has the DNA TGTGCCAGCTCACCGTACTCCGGGACAGGGGATGGCTACACCTTC. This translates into CASSPYSGTGDGYTF.

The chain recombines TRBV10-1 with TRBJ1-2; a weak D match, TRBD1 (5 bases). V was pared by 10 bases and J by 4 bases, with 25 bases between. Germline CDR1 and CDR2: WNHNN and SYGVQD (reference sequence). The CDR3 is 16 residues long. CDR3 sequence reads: CANSNRGRVGSYGYTF. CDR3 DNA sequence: TGCGCCAACTCCAATAGGGGCAGGGTAGGTAGCTATGGCTACACCTTC.